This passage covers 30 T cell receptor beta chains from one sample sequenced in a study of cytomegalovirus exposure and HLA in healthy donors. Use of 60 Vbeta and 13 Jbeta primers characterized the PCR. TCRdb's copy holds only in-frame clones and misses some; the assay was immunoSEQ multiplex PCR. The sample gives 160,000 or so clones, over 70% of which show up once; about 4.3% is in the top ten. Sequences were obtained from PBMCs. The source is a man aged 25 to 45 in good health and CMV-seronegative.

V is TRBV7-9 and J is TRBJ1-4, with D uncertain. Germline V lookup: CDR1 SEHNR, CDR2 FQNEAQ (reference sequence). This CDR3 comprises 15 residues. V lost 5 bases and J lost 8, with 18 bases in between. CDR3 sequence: CASSLPGGAREKLFF. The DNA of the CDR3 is TGTGCCAGCAGCCTCCCTGGAGGCGCCCGAGAAAAACTGTTTTTT.

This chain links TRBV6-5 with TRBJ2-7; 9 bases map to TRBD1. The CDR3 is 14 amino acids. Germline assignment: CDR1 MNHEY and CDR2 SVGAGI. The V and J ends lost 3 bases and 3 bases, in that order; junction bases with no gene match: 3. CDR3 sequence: CASSYRDRDYEQYF. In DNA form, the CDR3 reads TGTGCCAGCAGTTATCGGGACAGGGACTACGAGCAGTACTTC.

The DNA of the CDR3 is TGTGCCTGCCTCGGGGGGAGCTACACCTTC. Translating it yields CACLGGSYTF. The chain couples TRBV30 to TRBJ1-2; possibly TRBD1 for D (5 bases). V was clipped by 6 bases and J by 9 bases, with 11 bases between them. The CDR3 length is 10 residues. Per germline, CDR1 GTSNPN and CDR2 SVGIG (reference sequence).

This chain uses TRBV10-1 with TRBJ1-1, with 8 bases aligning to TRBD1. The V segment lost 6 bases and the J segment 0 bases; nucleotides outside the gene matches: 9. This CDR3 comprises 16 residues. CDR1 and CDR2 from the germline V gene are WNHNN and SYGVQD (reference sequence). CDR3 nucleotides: TGCGCCAGCAGGCCGGGACAGGTCCCCATGAACACTGAAGCTTTCTTT. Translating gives CASRPGQVPMNTEAFF.

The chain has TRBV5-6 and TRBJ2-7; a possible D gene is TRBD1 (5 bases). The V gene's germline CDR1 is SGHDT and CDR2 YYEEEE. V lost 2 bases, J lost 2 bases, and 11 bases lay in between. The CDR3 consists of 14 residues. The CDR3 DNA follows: TGTGCCAGCAGCTTAACAGGCGTCCCCTACGAGCAGTACTTC. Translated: CASSLTGVPYEQYF.

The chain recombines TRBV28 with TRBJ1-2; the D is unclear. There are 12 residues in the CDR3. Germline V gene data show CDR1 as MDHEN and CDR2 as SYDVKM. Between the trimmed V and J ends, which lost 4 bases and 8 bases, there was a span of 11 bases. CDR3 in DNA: TGTGCCAGCAGTTCGGAGGTACTCGGCTACACCTTC. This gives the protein CASSSEVLGYTF.

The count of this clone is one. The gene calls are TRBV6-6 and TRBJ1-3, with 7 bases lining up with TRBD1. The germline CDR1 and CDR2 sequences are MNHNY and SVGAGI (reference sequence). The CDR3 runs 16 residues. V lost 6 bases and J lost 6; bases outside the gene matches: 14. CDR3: CASSRPTGRFVNTIYF. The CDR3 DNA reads TGTGCCAGCAGCCGCCCGACAGGGAGATTTGTAAACACCATATATTTT.

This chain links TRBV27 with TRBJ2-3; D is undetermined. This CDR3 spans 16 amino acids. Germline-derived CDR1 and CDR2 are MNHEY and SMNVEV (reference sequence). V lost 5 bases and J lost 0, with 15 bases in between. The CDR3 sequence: CASSPSELTSTDTQYF. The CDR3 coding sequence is TGTGCCAGCAGTCCCTCTGAGCTGACAAGCACAGATACGCAGTATTTT.

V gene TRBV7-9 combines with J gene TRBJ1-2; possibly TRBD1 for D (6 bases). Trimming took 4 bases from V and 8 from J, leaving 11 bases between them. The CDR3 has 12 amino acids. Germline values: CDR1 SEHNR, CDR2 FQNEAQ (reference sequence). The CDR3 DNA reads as TGTGCCAGCAGCTCGACAGGATCCGGCTACACCTTC. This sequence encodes CASSSTGSGYTF.

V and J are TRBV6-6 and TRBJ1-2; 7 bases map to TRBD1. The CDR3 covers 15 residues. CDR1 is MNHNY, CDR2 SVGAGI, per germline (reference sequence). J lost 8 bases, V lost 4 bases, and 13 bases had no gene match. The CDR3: CASSFTHLGGEGYTF. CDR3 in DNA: TGTGCCAGCAGTTTCACCCACCTAGGGGGCGAGGGCTACACCTTC.

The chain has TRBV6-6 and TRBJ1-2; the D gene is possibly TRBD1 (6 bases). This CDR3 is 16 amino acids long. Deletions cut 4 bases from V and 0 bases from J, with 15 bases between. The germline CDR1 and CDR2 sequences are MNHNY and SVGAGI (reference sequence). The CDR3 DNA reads TGTGCCAGCAGTTCCCTTGGACAGTCCCCTAACTATGGCTACACCTTC. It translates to CASSSLGQSPNYGYTF.

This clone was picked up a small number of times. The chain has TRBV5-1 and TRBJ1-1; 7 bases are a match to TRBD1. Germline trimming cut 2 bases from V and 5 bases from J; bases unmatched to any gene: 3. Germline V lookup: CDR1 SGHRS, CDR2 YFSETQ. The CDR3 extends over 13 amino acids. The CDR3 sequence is CASSLQGWTEAFF. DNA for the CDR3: TGCGCCAGCAGCTTACAGGGGTGGACTGAAGCTTTCTTT. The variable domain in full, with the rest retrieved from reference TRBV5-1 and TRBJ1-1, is KAGVTQTPRYLIKTRGQQVTLSCSPISGHRSVSWYQQTPGQGLQFLFEYFSETQRNKGNFPGRFSGRQFSNSRSEMNVSTLELGDSALYLCASSLQGWTEAFFGQGTRLTVV.

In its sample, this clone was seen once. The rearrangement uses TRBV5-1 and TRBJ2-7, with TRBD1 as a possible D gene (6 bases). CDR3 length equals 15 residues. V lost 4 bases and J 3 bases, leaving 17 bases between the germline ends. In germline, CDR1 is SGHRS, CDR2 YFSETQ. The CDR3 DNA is TGCGCCAGCAGCGAATCACAGGGAAGTGGCTACGAGCAGTACTTC. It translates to CASSESQGSGYEQYF.

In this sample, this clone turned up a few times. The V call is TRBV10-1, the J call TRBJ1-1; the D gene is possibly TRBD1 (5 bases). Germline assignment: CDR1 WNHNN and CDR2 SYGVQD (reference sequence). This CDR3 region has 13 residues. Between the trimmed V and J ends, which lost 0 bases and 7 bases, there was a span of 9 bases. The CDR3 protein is CASSESAGDEAFF. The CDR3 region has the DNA TGCGCCAGCAGTGAGTCAGCGGGGGATGAAGCTTTCTTT.

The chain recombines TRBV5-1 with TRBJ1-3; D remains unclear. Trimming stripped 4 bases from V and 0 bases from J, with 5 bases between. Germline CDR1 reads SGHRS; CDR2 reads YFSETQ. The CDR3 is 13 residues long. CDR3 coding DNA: TGCGCCAGCAGCACAGTCTCTGGAAACACCATATATTTT. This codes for CASSTVSGNTIYF.

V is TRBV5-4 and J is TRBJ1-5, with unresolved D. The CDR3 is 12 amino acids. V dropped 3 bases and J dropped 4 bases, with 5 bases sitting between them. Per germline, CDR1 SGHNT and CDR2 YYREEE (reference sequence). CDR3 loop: CASSSENQPQHF. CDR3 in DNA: TGTGCCAGCAGCTCCGAGAATCAGCCCCAGCATTTT.

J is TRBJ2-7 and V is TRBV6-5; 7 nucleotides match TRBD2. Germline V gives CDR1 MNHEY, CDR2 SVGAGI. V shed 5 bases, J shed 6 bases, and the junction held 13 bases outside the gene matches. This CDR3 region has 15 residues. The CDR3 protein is CASSPQVAGASEQYF. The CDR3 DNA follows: TGTGCCAGCAGTCCTCAGGTGGCGGGAGCTTCCGAGCAGTACTTC.

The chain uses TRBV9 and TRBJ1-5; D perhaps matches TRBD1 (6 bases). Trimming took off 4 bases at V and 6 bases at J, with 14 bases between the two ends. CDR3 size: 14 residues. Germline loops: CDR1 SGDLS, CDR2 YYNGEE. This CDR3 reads CASSRTGSAQPQHF. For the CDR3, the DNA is TGTGCCAGCAGCCGAACAGGGTCGGCTCAGCCCCAGCATTTT.

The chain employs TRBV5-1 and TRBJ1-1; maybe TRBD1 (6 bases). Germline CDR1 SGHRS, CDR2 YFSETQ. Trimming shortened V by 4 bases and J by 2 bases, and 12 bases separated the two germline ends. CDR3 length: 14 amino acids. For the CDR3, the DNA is TGCGCCAGCAGCCCGGCAGGGGCAAACACTGAAGCTTTCTTT. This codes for CASSPAGANTEAFF. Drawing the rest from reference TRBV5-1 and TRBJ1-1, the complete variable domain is KAGVTQTPRYLIKTRGQQVTLSCSPISGHRSVSWYQQTPGQGLQFLFEYFSETQRNKGNFPGRFSGRQFSNSRSEMNVSTLELGDSALYLCASSPAGANTEAFFGQGTRLTVV.

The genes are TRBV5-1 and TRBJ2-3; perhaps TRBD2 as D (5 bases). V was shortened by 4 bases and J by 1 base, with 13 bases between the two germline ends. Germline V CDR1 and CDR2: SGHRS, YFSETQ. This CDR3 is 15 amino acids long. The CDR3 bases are TGCGCCAGCAGCCATGGACTTGTGCGCACAGATACGCAGTATTTT. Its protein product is CASSHGLVRTDTQYF.

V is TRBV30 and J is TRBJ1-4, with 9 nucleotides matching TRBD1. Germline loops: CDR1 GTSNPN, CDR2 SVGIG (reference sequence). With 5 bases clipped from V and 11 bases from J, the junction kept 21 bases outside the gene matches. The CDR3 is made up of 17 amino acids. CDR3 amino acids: CAWGQPGTGPPRVKLFF. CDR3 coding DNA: TGTGCCTGGGGTCAGCCCGGGACAGGGCCTCCGCGGGTGAAACTGTTTTTT.

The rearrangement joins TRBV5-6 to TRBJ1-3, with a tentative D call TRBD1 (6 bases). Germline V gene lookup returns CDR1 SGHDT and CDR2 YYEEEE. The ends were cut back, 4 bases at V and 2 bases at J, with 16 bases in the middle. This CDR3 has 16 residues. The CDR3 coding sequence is TGTGCCAGCAGCATACTACAGGGAACACCTGGAAACACCATATATTTT. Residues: CASSILQGTPGNTIYF. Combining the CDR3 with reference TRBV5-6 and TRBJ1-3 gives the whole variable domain DAGVTQSPTHLIKTRGQQVTLRCSPKSGHDTVSWYQQALGQGPQFIFQYYEEEERQRGNFPDRFSGHQFPNYSSELNVNALLLGDSALYLCASSILQGTPGNTIYFGEGSWLTVV.

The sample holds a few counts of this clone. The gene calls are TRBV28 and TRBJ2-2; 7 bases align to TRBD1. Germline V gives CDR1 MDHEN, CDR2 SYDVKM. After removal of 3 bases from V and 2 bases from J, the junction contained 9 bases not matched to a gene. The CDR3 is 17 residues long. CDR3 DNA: TGTGCCAGCAGTTTCGGGCCGGCAGGGGGAAACACCGGGGAGCTGTTTTTT. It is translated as CASSFGPAGGNTGELFF.

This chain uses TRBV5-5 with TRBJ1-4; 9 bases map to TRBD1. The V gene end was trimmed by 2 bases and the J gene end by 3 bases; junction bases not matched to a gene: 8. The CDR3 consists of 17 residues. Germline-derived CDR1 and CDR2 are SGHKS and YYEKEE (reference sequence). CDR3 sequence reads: CASSFLTGGFSNEKLFF. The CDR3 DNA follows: TGTGCCAGCAGCTTTCTGACAGGGGGTTTTTCTAATGAAAAACTGTTTTTT.

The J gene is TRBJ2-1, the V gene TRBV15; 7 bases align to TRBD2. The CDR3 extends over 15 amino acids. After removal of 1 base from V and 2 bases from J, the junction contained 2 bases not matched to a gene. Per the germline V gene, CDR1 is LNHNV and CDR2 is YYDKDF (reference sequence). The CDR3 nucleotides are TGTGCCACCAGCAGAGGAAGCGGGGCCTACAATGAGCAGTTCTTC. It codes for CATSRGSGAYNEQFF.

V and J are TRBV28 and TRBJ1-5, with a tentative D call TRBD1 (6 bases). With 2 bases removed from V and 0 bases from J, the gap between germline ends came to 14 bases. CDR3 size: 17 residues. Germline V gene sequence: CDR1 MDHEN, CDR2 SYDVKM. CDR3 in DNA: TGTGCCAGCAGTTTACTCTCAAGACAGGTTAGCAATCAGCCCCAGCATTTT. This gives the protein CASSLLSRQVSNQPQHF.

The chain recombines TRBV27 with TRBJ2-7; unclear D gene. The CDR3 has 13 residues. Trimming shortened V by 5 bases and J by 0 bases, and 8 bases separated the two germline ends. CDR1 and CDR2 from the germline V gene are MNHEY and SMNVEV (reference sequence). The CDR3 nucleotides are TGTGCCAGCAGTCTGGGCCCCTCCTACGAGCAGTACTTC. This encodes CASSLGPSYEQYF.

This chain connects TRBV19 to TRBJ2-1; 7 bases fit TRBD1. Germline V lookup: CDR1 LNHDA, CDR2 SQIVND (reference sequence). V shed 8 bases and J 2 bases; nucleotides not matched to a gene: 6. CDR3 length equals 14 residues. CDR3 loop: CASALQGAYNEQFF. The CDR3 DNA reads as TGTGCCAGTGCTCTCCAGGGGGCCTACAATGAGCAGTTCTTC.

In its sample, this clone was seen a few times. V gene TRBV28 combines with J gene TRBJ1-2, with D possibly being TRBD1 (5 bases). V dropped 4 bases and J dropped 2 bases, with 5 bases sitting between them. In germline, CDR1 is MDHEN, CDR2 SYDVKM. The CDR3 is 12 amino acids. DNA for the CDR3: TGTGCCAGCAGTTCAGGGAACTATGGCTACACCTTC. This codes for CASSSGNYGYTF.

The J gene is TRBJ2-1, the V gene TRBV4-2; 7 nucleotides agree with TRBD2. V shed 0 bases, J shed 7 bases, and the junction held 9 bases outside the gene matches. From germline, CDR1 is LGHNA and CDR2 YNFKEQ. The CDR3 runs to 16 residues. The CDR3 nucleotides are TGTGCCAGCAGCCAAGATTGGGGGGAGGGTAGTAATGAGCAGTTCTTC. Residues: CASSQDWGEGSNEQFF.